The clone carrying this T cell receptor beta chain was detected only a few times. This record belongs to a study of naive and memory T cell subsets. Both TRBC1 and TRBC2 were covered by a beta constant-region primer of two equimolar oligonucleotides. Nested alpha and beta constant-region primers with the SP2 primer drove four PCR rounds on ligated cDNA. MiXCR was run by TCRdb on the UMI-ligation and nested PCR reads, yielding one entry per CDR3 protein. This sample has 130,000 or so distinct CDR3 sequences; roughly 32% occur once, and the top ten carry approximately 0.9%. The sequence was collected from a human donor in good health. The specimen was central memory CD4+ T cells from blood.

CDR3 sequence (DNA): TGTGCCAGCAGTCCGGACAGGACTAATTCACCCCTCCACTTT. Protein: CASSPDRTNSPLHF. V usage is TRBV11-2 and J usage is TRBJ1-6, with TRBD1 matching 7 bases. J lost 6 bases, V lost 6 bases, and 5 bases had no gene match. Germline CDR1 reads SGHAT; CDR2 reads FQNNGV. This CDR3 spans 14 amino acids.